This TCR beta chain was recorded in a study of T cells after posttransplantation cyclophosphamide. Whole-study results and caveats: Donor CD8+ memory clones often dominated recipient blood repertoires at later times. TRB clonality was highly associated with recipient CMV seropositivity and reactivation.

This clone was detected many times. Its antigen is not known. Data came from immunoSEQ multiplex PCR; TCRdb stores just in-frame clones and leaves some out. There are under 50,000 clones in the sample, none observed a single time. Germline-derived CDR1 and CDR2 are LNHDA and SQIVND (reference sequence). The V and J ends lost 6 bases and 0 bases, in that order; junction bases with no gene match: 13. The CDR3 loop spans 17 amino acids. The receptor's source is a man aged 40-49 years in good health, CMV-negative, and a related stem cell transplant donor. The rearrangement links TRBV19 to TRBJ2-5; TRBD2 matches 7 bases. The material sequenced was PBMCs. CDR3 region: CASSTSGAGVYQETQYF. For the CDR3, the DNA is TGTGCCAGTAGCACGTCTGGGGCGGGAGTGTACCAAGAGACCCAGTACTTC.